The 19 T cell receptor beta chains listed next were all sequenced from one sample in a study of T-cell reconstitution after alpha-beta-depleted transplantation in children. Unique molecular identifiers were incorporated when the TCRbeta library was constructed. Each CDR3 protein gets one entry after TCRdb re-called the PCR reads with MiXCR. Of about 540,000 distinct CDR3 sequences listed, 18% were seen once; the top ten hold 3.3%. The sequencing used PBMCs from the stem cell graft donor, collected from the stem cell graft. The receptors derive from a human donor who donated a stem cell graft to a child with acute lymphoblastic leukemia.

This clonotype showed up just a few times. This chain links TRBV6-1 with TRBJ1-2; D not certain. V was trimmed by 1 base and J by 0 bases, leaving 9 bases between them. CDR1 is MNHNS, CDR2 SASEGT, per germline. The CDR3 is made up of 15 amino acids. In nucleotides, the CDR3 is TGTGCCAGCAGTGAAGGCCCGACGACTAACTATGGCTACACCTTC. The encoded protein is CASSEGPTTNYGYTF.

V usage is TRBV29-1 and J usage is TRBJ1-1, with 11 bases aligning to TRBD1. The V gene's germline CDR1 is SQVTM and CDR2 ANQGSEA. V lost 7 bases to trimming and J lost 8 bases; unmatched junction nucleotides: 9. The length of the CDR3 is 13 residues. The CDR3 protein is CSARAGQGAEAFF. CDR3 in DNA: TGCAGCGCACGGGCCGGACAGGGGGCGGAAGCTTTCTTT.

This clonotype was seen a few times. The V gene is TRBV12-3 or TRBV12-4, the J gene TRBJ2-5, with 7 bases lining up with TRBD2. The V gene end was trimmed by 10 bases and the J gene end by 4 bases; junction bases not matched to a gene: 9. The CDR3 has 13 amino acids. Written as DNA, the CDR3 is TGTGCCATCGGGGAACTAGCGTTAGAGACCCAGTACTTC. Its translation: CAIGELALETQYF.

This clonotype was found a few times. The chain has TRBV20-1 and TRBJ2-2, with D possibly TRBD1 on 5 matching bases. This CDR3 spans 15 amino acids. Trimming pared 2 bases from V and 1 base from J, leaving 11 bases between. Germline CDR1 is DFQATT and CDR2 is SNEGSKA (reference sequence). The CDR3 loop is CSARMGRKNTGELFF. CDR3 bases: TGCAGTGCTAGAATGGGGCGGAAGAACACCGGGGAGCTGTTTTTT.

This clonotype was observed a handful of times. The chain joins TRBV7-6 to TRBJ1-2, with D maybe TRBD1 (5 bases). The CDR3 spans 14 residues. Germline V gene lookup returns CDR1 SGHVS and CDR2 FNYEAQ. Trimming cost V 5 bases and J 2 bases, with 12 bases left between them. The CDR3 loop reads CASSRGPGNYGYTF. Here the CDR3 DNA reads TGTGCCAGCAGCCGGGGACCGGGCAACTATGGCTACACCTTC.

The CDR3 spells CASSEALGKSSYNEQFF. CDR3 DNA sequence: TGTGCCAGCAGTGAAGCGCTAGGTAAGAGCTCCTACAATGAGCAGTTCTTC. The J gene is TRBJ2-1, the V gene TRBV2; no definite D call. The CDR3 consists of 17 residues. The germline V gene encodes CDR1 SNHLY and CDR2 FYNNEI. The V end lost 0 bases, the J end lost 0 bases, and 12 bases lay between the germline ends.

The rearrangement links TRBV9 to TRBJ1-2; 7 bases fit TRBD1. Germline V gene data show CDR1 as SGDLS and CDR2 as YYNGEE. V shed 4 bases, J shed 5 bases, and the junction held 5 bases outside the gene matches. This CDR3 is 13 amino acids long. The CDR3 nucleotides are TGTGCCAGCAGCCTGGGACAGCAGTATGGCTACACCTTC. It is translated as CASSLGQQYGYTF.

The chain links TRBV5-1 to TRBJ1-1; the match to TRBD1 covers 8 bases. The CDR3 runs 16 residues. Germline V CDR1 and CDR2: SGHRS, YFSETQ. With 4 bases clipped from V and 0 bases from J, the junction kept 8 bases outside the gene matches. CDR3 region: CASSDSYRGMNTEAFF. CDR3 sequence (DNA): TGCGCCAGCAGCGACTCCTACAGGGGGATGAACACTGAAGCTTTCTTT.

The V call is TRBV20-1, the J call TRBJ2-5, with TRBD2 identical over 8 bases. The CDR3 spans 18 residues. Trimming at V came to 3 bases and at J to 5 bases, leaving 20 bases not matched to a gene. In germline, CDR1 is DFQATT, CDR2 SNEGSKA (reference sequence). DNA of the CDR3: TGCAGTGCTAGGGGGGCCAGGCCGCCGGGAGGGCCGGGGGAGACCCAGTACTTC. Its translation: CSARGARPPGGPGETQYF.

A few counts support this clonotype. The chain uses TRBV20-1 and TRBJ2-1, with D possibly being TRBD1 (5 bases). CDR3 size: 15 residues. Trimming removed 1 base at V and 4 bases at J, with 14 bases between. Per the germline V gene, CDR1 is DFQATT and CDR2 is SNEGSKA (reference sequence). The CDR3 protein is CSARGQRLSYNEQFF. The CDR3 DNA sequence: TGCAGTGCTAGAGGACAGAGACTCTCATACAATGAGCAGTTCTTC.

This clonotype turned up a few times. The gene calls are TRBV11-2 and TRBJ2-7; the match to TRBD2 covers 13 bases. From germline, CDR1 is SGHAT and CDR2 FQNNGV. The CDR3 is 14 amino acids. V lost 6 bases to trimming and J lost 9 bases; unmatched junction nucleotides: 8. The CDR3 region is CASRGLAGAQVQYF. DNA of the CDR3: TGTGCCAGCAGAGGACTAGCGGGAGCCCAAGTGCAGTACTTC.

This clonotype has a handful of counts. The chain joins TRBV20-1 to TRBJ2-1; D may be TRBD2 (5 bases). Trimming took off 5 bases at V and 7 bases at J, with 12 bases between the two ends. This CDR3 contains 12 residues. The germline gives CDR1 DFQATT, CDR2 SNEGSKA (reference sequence). The CDR3 sequence: CSAEGQRNEQFF. CDR3 in DNA: TGCAGTGCTGAGGGCCAGAGGAATGAGCAGTTCTTC.

V and J are TRBV5-1 and TRBJ1-5, with unresolved D. Germline V gives CDR1 SGHRS, CDR2 YFSETQ. The length of the CDR3 is 15 residues. The ends were cut back, 4 bases at V and 1 base at J, with 12 bases in the middle. The CDR3 bases are TGCGCCAGCAGCCCGGTGACTGGGAGCAATCAGCCCCAGCATTTT. It specifies CASSPVTGSNQPQHF. Based on the CDR3 plus reference TRBV5-1 and TRBJ1-5, the full variable domain is KAGVTQTPRYLIKTRGQQVTLSCSPISGHRSVSWYQQTPGQGLQFLFEYFSETQRNKGNFPGRFSGRQFSNSRSEMNVSTLELGDSALYLCASSPVTGSNQPQHFGDGTRLSIL.

This clonotype was detected a few times. The CDR3 DNA is TGTGCCAGCAGTGAATGGGTGTGGGGTGAGCAGTTCTTC. It codes for CASSEWVWGEQFF. The chain carries TRBV25-1 and TRBJ2-1, with no clear D. The CDR3 totals 13 residues. Trimming took off 1 base at V and 9 bases at J, with 10 bases between the two ends. Germline CDR1 is MGHDK and CDR2 is SYGVNS.

The table lists this clonotype with a few counts. The J gene is TRBJ2-7, the V gene TRBV2; no reliable D call. The CDR3 length is 12 residues. Trimming shortened V by 7 bases and J by 4 bases, and 11 bases separated the two germline ends. The V gene's germline CDR1 is SNHLY and CDR2 FYNNEI. The CDR3 spells CASKLEGYEQYF. For the CDR3, the DNA is TGTGCCAGCAAACTGGAAGGGTACGAGCAGTACTTC.

This rearrangement joins TRBV9 to TRBJ2-1; D unclear. The V end lost 3 bases, the J end lost 5 bases, and 6 bases lay between the germline ends. CDR1 SGDLS and CDR2 YYNGEE come from the germline V gene. This CDR3 contains 12 residues. CDR3 amino acids: CASSGLNNEQFF. As DNA, the CDR3 is TGTGCCAGCAGCGGGCTGAACAATGAGCAGTTCTTC.

This clonotype was recorded a few times. V and J are TRBV4-1 and TRBJ2-1, with 7 nucleotides matching TRBD2. Losses at the gene ends were 0 bases for V and 16 bases for J; bases not matched to a gene: 6. The CDR3 totals 12 residues. The germline V gene encodes CDR1 MGHRA and CDR2 YSYEKL. CDR3 region: CASSQDRRECFF. CDR3 sequence (DNA): TGCGCCAGCAGCCAAGATCGGCGGGAGTGTTTCTTC.

This clonotype was observed a handful of times. The V and J genes are TRBV7-3 and TRBJ2-7; 8 positions match TRBD2. The CDR3 spans 14 residues. J gave up 2 bases and V 5 bases, and 5 bases lay outside the gene matches. Germline CDR1 reads SGHTA; CDR2 reads FQGTGA. In nucleotides, the CDR3 is TGTGCCAGCAGCACGAGTAGCGGGGCCTACGAGCAGTACTTC. It yields the protein CASSTSSGAYEQYF.

This clonotype was counted between two and nine times. This chain links TRBV7-9 with TRBJ1-2; possibly TRBD1 for D (5 bases). The CDR3 contains 12 residues. V dropped 4 bases and J dropped 8 bases, with 11 bases sitting between them. Germline V gene data show CDR1 as SEHNR and CDR2 as FQNEAQ (reference sequence). The DNA for the CDR3 is TGTGCCAGCAGCTCCGAGGGGTGGGGCTACACCTTC. Translation: CASSSEGWGYTF.